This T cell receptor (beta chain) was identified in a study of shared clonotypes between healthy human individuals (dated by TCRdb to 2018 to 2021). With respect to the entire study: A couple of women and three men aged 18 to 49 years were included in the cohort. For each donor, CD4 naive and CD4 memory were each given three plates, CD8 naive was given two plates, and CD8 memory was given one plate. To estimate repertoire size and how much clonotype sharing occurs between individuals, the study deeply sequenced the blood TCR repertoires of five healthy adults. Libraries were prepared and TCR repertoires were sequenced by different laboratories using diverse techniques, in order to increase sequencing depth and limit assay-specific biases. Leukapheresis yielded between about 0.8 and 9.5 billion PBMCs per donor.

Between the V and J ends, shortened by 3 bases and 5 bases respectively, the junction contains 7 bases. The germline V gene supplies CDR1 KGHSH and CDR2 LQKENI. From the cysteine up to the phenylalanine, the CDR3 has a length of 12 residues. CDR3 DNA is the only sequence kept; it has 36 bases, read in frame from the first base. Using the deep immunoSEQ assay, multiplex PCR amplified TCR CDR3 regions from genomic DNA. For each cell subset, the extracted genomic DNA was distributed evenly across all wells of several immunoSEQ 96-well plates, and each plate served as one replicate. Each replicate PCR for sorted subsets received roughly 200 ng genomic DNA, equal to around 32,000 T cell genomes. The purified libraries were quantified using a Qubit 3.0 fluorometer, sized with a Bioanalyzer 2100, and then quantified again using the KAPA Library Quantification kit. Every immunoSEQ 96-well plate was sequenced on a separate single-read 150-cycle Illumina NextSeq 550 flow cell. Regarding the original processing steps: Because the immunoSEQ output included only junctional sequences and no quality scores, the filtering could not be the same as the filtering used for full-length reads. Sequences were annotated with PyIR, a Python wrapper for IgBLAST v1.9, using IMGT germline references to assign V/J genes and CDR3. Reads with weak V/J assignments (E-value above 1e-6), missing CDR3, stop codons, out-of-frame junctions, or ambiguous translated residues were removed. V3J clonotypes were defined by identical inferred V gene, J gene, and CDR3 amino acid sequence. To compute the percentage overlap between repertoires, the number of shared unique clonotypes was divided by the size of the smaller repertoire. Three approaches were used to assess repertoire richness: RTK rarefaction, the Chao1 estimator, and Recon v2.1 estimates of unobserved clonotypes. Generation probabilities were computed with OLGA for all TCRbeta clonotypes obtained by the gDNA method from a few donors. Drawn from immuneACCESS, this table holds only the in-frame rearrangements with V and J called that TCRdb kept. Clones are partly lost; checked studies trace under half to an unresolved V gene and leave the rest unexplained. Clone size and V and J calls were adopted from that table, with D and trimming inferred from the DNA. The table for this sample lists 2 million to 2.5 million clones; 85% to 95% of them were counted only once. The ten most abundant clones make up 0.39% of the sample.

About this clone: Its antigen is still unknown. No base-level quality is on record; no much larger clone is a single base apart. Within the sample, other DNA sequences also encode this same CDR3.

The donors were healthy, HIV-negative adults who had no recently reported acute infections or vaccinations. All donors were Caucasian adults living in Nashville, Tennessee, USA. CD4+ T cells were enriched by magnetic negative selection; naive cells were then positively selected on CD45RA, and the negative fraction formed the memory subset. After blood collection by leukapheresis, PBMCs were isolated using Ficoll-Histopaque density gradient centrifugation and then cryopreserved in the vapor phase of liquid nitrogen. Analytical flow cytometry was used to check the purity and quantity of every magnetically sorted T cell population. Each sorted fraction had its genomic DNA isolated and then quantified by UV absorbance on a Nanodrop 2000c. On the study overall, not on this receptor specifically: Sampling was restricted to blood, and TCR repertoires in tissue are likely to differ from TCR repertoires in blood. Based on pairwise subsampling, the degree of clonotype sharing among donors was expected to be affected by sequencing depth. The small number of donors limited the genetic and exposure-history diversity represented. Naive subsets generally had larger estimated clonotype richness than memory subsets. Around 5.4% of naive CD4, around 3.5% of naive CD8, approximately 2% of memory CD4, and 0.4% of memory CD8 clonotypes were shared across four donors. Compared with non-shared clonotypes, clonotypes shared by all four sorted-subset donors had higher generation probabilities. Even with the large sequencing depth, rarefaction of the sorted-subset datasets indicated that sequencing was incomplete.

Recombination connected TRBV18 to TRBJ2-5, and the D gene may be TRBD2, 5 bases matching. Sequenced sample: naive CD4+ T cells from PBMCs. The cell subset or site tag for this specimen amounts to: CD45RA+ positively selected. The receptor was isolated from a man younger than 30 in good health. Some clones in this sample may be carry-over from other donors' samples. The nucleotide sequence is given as TGTGCCAGCTCACCTTCGGGGGAGACCCAGTACTTC. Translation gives CASSPSGETQYF.